The 28 T cell receptor beta chains below come from one sample, sequenced in a study of blood T cell repertoires in COVID-19. Repertoires were generated with immunoSEQ multiplex PCR, while TCRdb's copy carries only in-frame clones and drops some. The table includes around 200,000 clones, approximately 86% detected once. The source material was peripheral blood. These TCRs come from a man in his forties or fifties with active or convalescent COVID-19.

The chain carries TRBV3-1 (or the pseudogene TRBV3-2) and TRBJ1-6; the D gene is possibly TRBD1 (5 bases). The CDR3 loop spans 17 amino acids. Germline values: CDR1 LGHDT, CDR2 YNNKEL (reference sequence). V was trimmed by 1 base and J by 2 bases, leaving 12 bases between them. The CDR3 DNA reads as TGTGCCAGCAGCCAAGGGGCAGGGAAAACCTATAATTCACCCCTCCACTTT. Its translation is CASSQGAGKTYNSPLHF.

The genes are TRBV5-6 and TRBJ1-4, with 7 bases lining up with TRBD1. The CDR3 runs 16 residues. The germline V gene encodes CDR1 SGHDT and CDR2 YYEEEE. With V trimmed by 0 bases and J by 7 bases, 9 bases remained unmatched. The CDR3 coding sequence is TGTGCCAGCAGCTTGGCCGACAGGGCCGGAGGTGAAAAACTGTTTTTT. Translating gives CASSLADRAGGEKLFF.

The V and J genes are TRBV3-1 (or the pseudogene TRBV3-2) and TRBJ1-5; 11 nucleotides align to TRBD1. Trimming at V came to 4 bases and at J to 7 bases, leaving 3 bases not matched to a gene. The germline V gene has CDR1 LGHDT and CDR2 YNNKEL (reference sequence). CDR3 length: 14 residues. In DNA, the CDR3 is TGTGCCAGCAGCCTGGGACAGGGGGGCCAGCCCCAGCATTTT. Protein product: CASSLGQGGQPQHF.

The chain recombines TRBV4-1 with TRBJ1-5, with D uncertain. Germline loops: CDR1 MGHRA, CDR2 YSYEKL. The CDR3 extends over 16 amino acids. The ends were cut back, 1 base at V and 7 bases at J, with 17 bases in the middle. The CDR3 bases are TGCGCCAGCAGCCAAGCTCCTGCCGGGATTGCCCAGCCCCAGCATTTT. Translating it yields CASSQAPAGIAQPQHF.

The rearrangement links TRBV24-1 to TRBJ2-1; 9 nucleotides line up with TRBD2. The germline V gene encodes CDR1 KGHDR and CDR2 SFDVKD. This CDR3 spans 15 amino acids. Trimming at V came to 4 bases and at J to 8 bases, leaving 8 bases not matched to a gene. The CDR3 nucleotides read TGTGCCACCAGTGACGCGGGGGGGGCTGGCGATGAGCAGTTCTTC. This gives the protein CATSDAGGAGDEQFF.

This clone has a single count. This same CDR3 is encoded by further DNA sequences in the sample. The chain has TRBV4-1 and TRBJ2-7; D remains ambiguous. This CDR3 has 12 residues. The germline V and J ends were trimmed by 1 base and 4 bases, with 5 bases remaining between them. Germline V gene sequence: CDR1 MGHRA, CDR2 YSYEKL. The CDR3 loop reads CASSQVGYEQYF. The CDR3 region has the DNA TGCGCCAGCAGCCAAGTCGGGTACGAGCAGTACTTC.

V is TRBV9 and J is TRBJ2-7, with D perhaps matching TRBD1 (6 bases). V lost 0 bases to trimming and J lost 4 bases, with 11 bases between them. CDR1 and CDR2 (germline): SGDLS, YYNGEE. The CDR3 loop spans 14 amino acids. Written as DNA, the CDR3 is TGTGCCAGCAGCGTAGTGGGACAAGAGTACGAGCAGTACTTC. Protein: CASSVVGQEYEQYF.

V is TRBV18 and J is TRBJ1-2; D unresolved. Germline CDR1 reads KGHSH; CDR2 reads LQKENI. Trimming took 0 bases from V and 4 from J, leaving 9 bases between them. This CDR3 comprises 14 residues. CDR3: CASSPPVGSYGYTF. The DNA for the CDR3 is TGTGCCAGCTCACCACCGGTAGGGAGCTATGGCTACACCTTC.

The rearrangement links TRBV28 to TRBJ2-3; unclear D gene. Trimming took off 2 bases at V and 0 bases at J, with 3 bases between the two ends. Germline V CDR1 and CDR2: MDHEN, SYDVKM. CDR3 size: 13 residues. The chain's CDR3 is CASSLESTDTQYF. DNA for the CDR3: TGTGCCAGCAGTTTAGAGAGCACAGATACGCAGTATTTT.

The table lists this clone with a count of one. At the DNA level, this CDR3 is encoded by other sequences in the same sample as well. Here the CDR3 reads CASSPFNQPQHF. The CDR3 DNA follows: TGTGCCAGTAGTCCGTTCAATCAGCCCCAGCATTTT. The V and J genes are TRBV19 and TRBJ1-5; unclear D gene. Trimming left V 5 bases short and J 3 bases short, with 5 bases between. The CDR3 extends over 12 amino acids. The germline gives CDR1 LNHDA, CDR2 SQIVND (reference sequence). Drawing the rest from reference TRBV19 and TRBJ1-5, the complete variable domain is DGGITQSPKYLFRKEGQNVTLSCEQNLNHDAMYWYRQDPGQGLRLIYYSQIVNDFQKGDIAEGYSVSREKKESFPLTVTSAQKNPTAFYLCASSPFNQPQHFGDGTRLSIL.

The chain couples TRBV19 to TRBJ1-1, with D possibly matching TRBD1 (5 bases). CDR3 length: 11 amino acids. Germline V gene data show CDR1 as LNHDA and CDR2 as SQIVND (reference sequence). V lost 5 bases, J lost 11 bases, and 12 bases lay in between. CDR3 sequence reads: CASSGQGHAFF. CDR3 nucleotide sequence: TGTGCCAGTAGTGGTCAGGGCCACGCTTTCTTT.

The rearrangement uses TRBV2 and TRBJ2-1; no firm D call. Trimming took 7 bases from V and 9 from J, leaving 13 bases between them. CDR1 is SNHLY, CDR2 FYNNEI, per germline. This CDR3 contains 12 residues. The CDR3 spells CASTRLASEQFF. In DNA, the CDR3 is TGTGCCAGCACTCGACTGGCATCTGAGCAGTTCTTC.

The chain uses TRBV13 and TRBJ2-1; TRBD2 matches at 7 bases. J was trimmed by 6 bases and V by 5 bases; bases with no gene match: 13. The CDR3 extends over 16 amino acids. The germline gives CDR1 PRHDT, CDR2 FYEKMQ (reference sequence). CDR3 nucleotides: TGTGCCAGCAGCGGTTCGAGGACTAGTGAGAGCAATGAGCAGTTCTTC. Its translation is CASSGSRTSESNEQFF.

The J gene is TRBJ2-7, the V gene TRBV27; D might be TRBD1 (5 bases). The CDR3 totals 14 residues. Germline V gives CDR1 MNHEY, CDR2 SMNVEV (reference sequence). Trimming left V 6 bases short and J 5 bases short, with 17 bases between. DNA of the CDR3: TGTGCCAGCAGCCCCCGCGACAGTTCCCACGAGCAGTACTTC. Translation: CASSPRDSSHEQYF.

This clone is a singleton in its sample. This sequence joins TRBV19 and TRBJ1-6, with 9 nucleotides matching TRBD1. The V and J ends lost 6 bases and 4 bases, in that order; junction bases with no gene match: 7. CDR1 and CDR2 (germline): LNHDA, SQIVND (reference sequence). This CDR3 spans 16 amino acids. CDR3: CASSPGQGTYNSPLHF. In DNA, the CDR3 is TGTGCCAGTAGCCCCGGACAGGGGACATATAATTCACCCCTCCACTTT.

V is TRBV19 and J is TRBJ2-2, with TRBD2 identical over 13 bases. V lost 5 bases and J lost 5; bases outside the gene matches: 5. The CDR3 extends over 16 amino acids. Germline assignment: CDR1 LNHDA and CDR2 SQIVND (reference sequence). CDR3 coding DNA: TGTGCCAGTAGTTTCGGACTAGCGGGGGAGACCGGGGAGCTGTTTTTT. Residues: CASSFGLAGETGELFF.

This chain uses TRBV27 with TRBJ2-7, with TRBD2 identical over 8 bases. Unmatched junction bases numbered 9, after V lost 1 base and J lost 4 bases. Per germline, CDR1 MNHEY and CDR2 SMNVEV (reference sequence). The CDR3 runs to 16 residues. CDR3 sequence (DNA): TGTGCCAGCAGTTTATATGGCGGGGGGCTCTCTTACGAGCAGTACTTC. As protein: CASSLYGGGLSYEQYF.

Notes on this clone: One end of the junction is discordant with germline, which a read error may explain. This chain links TRBV11-3 with TRBJ2-3, with 9 bases aligning to TRBD2. The CDR3 loop spans 15 amino acids. Germline loops: CDR1 SGHNT, CDR2 YENEEA. Written as DNA, the CDR3 is TGTGCCAGCAGGTTAGGGACTAGCTGGACAGATACGCAGTATTTT. This sequence encodes CASRLGTSWTDTQYF.

As to this clone: Other DNA sequences in this specimen translate into the identical CDR3. This chain links TRBV19 with TRBJ2-2; 8 bases are a match to TRBD1. J gave up 4 bases and V 6 bases, and 4 bases lay outside the gene matches. There are 14 residues in the CDR3. Germline V gene sequence: CDR1 LNHDA, CDR2 SQIVND (reference sequence). The CDR3 nucleotides are TGTGCCAGTAGGGGGACAGGAGTCACCGGGGAGCTGTTTTTT. This encodes CASRGTGVTGELFF.

The chain carries TRBV28 and TRBJ2-1; D is uncertain. Germline CDR1 and CDR2: MDHEN and SYDVKM. V was trimmed by 6 bases and J by 3 bases, leaving 6 bases between them. The CDR3 loop spans 12 amino acids. DNA for the CDR3: TGTGCCAGCAGCAGGTTCTACAATGAGCAGTTCTTC. It yields the protein CASSRFYNEQFF.

The rearrangement uses TRBV19 and TRBJ2-7, with D possibly matching TRBD1 (5 bases). Germline V gene lookup returns CDR1 LNHDA and CDR2 SQIVND (reference sequence). V lost 3 bases to trimming and J lost 3 bases, with 12 bases between them. The CDR3 covers 14 residues. The chain's CDR3 is CASSIPGKDYEQYF. As DNA, the CDR3 is TGTGCCAGTAGTATTCCAGGGAAGGACTACGAGCAGTACTTC. Full variable domain (missing parts from reference TRBV19 and TRBJ2-7): DGGITQSPKYLFRKEGQNVTLSCEQNLNHDAMYWYRQDPGQGLRLIYYSQIVNDFQKGDIAEGYSVSREKKESFPLTVTSAQKNPTAFYLCASSIPGKDYEQYFGPGTRLTVT.

The CDR3 DNA reads as TGCAGCGTTGAAGGGCCCCAGACGGGCACTGAAGCTTTCTTT. This encodes CSVEGPQTGTEAFF. V gene TRBV29-1 combines with J gene TRBJ1-1; D gene ambiguous. V was pared by 1 base and J by 4 bases, with 13 bases between. The CDR3 spans 14 residues. Per germline, CDR1 SQVTM and CDR2 ANQGSEA.

This clone came up once. CDR3 amino acids: CATGKTGEVQPQHF. For the CDR3, the DNA is TGTGCCACCGGAAAAACAGGTGAAGTTCAGCCCCAGCATTTT. The gene calls are TRBV6-5 and TRBJ1-5; D is perhaps TRBD1 (5 bases). The CDR3 spans 14 residues. The V and J ends lost 10 bases and 6 bases respectively, with 19 bases between them. Germline V gene sequence: CDR1 MNHEY, CDR2 SVGAGI.

This chain links TRBV18 with TRBJ2-1; a weak D match, TRBD1 (6 bases). Trimming cost V 3 bases and J 7 bases, with 16 bases left between them. The germline gives CDR1 KGHSH, CDR2 LQKENI. The length of the CDR3 is 15 residues. Here the CDR3 reads CASSPSSGALNEQFF. CDR3 DNA: TGTGCCAGCTCACCTTCATCAGGGGCGCTAAATGAGCAGTTCTTC.

This sequence joins TRBV10-1 and TRBJ2-5, with 13 bases fitting TRBD2. Looked up from germline, CDR1 is WNHNN and CDR2 is SYGVQD (reference sequence). J gave up 5 bases and V 2 bases, and 5 bases lay outside the gene matches. The CDR3 runs 16 residues. The CDR3 DNA reads TGCGCCAGCAGTGAGCGAGGACTAGCGGGGGTCGAGACCCAGTACTTC. It is translated as CASSERGLAGVETQYF.

The chain employs TRBV5-1 and TRBJ1-5; TRBD1 agrees at 11 bases. V dropped 3 bases and J dropped 5; count of bases not matched to a gene: 4. This CDR3 is 15 amino acids long. Germline V gives CDR1 SGHRS, CDR2 YFSETQ. CDR3 DNA: TGCGCCAGCAGCTCCGGGACAGGGGGGGATCAGCCCCAGCATTTT. Protein sequence: CASSSGTGGDQPQHF. The entire variable domain, with the rest obtained from reference TRBV5-1 and TRBJ1-5, is as follows: KAGVTQTPRYLIKTRGQQVTLSCSPISGHRSVSWYQQTPGQGLQFLFEYFSETQRNKGNFPGRFSGRQFSNSRSEMNVSTLELGDSALYLCASSSGTGGDQPQHFGDGTRLSIL.

V gene TRBV6-5 combines with J gene TRBJ1-1; D is ambiguous. The CDR3 length is 14 residues. The germline gives CDR1 MNHEY, CDR2 SVGAGI. The V end lost 7 bases, the J end lost 0 bases, and 12 bases lay between the germline ends. This CDR3 reads CASNHHSMNTEAFF. For the CDR3, the DNA is TGTGCCAGCAACCACCACTCGATGAACACTGAAGCTTTCTTT.

V gene TRBV6-2 or TRBV6-3 combines with J gene TRBJ1-5; D may be TRBD1 (6 bases). This CDR3 spans 15 amino acids. Trimming removed 5 bases from V and 2 bases from J, with 13 bases in between. Germline lookup yields CDR1 MNHEY and CDR2 SVGEGT. The CDR3 DNA reads as TGTGCCAGCAGTGCACAGGGAATCGGCAATCAGCCCCAGCATTTT. Translation: CASSAQGIGNQPQHF.